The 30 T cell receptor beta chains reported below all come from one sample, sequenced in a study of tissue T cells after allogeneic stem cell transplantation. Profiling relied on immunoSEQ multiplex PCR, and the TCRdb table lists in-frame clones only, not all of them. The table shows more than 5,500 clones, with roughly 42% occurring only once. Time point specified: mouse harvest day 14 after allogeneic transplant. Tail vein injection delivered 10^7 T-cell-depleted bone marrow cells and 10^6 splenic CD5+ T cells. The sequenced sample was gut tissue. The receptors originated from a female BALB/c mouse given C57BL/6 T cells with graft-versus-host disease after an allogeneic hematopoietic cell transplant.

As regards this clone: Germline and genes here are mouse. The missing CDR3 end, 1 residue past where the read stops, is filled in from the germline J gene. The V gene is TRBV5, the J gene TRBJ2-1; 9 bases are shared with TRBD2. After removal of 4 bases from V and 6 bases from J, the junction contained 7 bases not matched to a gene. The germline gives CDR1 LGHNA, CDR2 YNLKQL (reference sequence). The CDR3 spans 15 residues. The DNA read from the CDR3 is TGTGCCAGCAGCCCCTGGGGGGGAGGGGTTGCTGAGCAGTTC. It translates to CASSPWGGGVAEQF. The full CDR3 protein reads CASSPWGGGVAEQFF.

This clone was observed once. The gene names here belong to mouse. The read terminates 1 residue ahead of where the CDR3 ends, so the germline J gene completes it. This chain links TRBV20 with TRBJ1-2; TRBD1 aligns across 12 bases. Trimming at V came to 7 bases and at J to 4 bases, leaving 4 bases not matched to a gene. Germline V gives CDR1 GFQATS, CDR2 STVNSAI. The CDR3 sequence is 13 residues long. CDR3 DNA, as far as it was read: TGTGGTGTTCCGGGACAGGGGGCCTCCGACTACACC. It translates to CGVPGQGASDYT. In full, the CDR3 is CGVPGQGASDYTF.

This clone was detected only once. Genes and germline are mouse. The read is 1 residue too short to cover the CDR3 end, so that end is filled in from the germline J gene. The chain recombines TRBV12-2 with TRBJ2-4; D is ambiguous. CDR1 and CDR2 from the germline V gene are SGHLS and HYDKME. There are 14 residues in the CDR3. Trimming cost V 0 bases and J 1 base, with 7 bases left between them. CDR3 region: CASSLTVGQNTLYF. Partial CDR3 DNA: TGTGCCAGCTCTCTCACCGTGGGTCAAAACACCTTGTAC.

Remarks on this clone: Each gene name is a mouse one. CDR3 sequence reads: CASSRRDTLYF. The CDR3 bases that were read are TGTGCCAGCAGTCGCCGGGACACCTTGTAC. V usage is TRBV26 and J usage is TRBJ2-4; D unresolved. The read halts 1 residue ahead of the CDR3 end, with the missing end drawn from the germline J gene. The V end was cut by 4 bases, the J end by 7 bases, with 6 bases between. CDR3 length: 11 residues. CDR1 KGHPV and CDR2 FQNQEV come from the germline V gene (reference sequence).

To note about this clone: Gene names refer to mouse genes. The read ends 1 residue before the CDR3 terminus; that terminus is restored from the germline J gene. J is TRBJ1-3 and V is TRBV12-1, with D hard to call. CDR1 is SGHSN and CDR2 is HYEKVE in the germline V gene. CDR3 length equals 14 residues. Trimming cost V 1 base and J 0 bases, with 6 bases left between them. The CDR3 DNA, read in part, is TGTGCCAGCTCTCTGGGAGATTCTGGAAATACGCTCTAT. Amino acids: CASSLGDSGNTLY. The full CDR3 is CASSLGDSGNTLYF.

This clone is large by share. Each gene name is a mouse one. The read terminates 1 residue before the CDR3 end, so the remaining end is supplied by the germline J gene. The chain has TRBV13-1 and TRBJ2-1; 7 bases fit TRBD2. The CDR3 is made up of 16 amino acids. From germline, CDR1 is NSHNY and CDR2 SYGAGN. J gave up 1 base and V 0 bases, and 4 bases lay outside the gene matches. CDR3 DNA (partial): TGTGCCAGCAGTGATGCAGCCTGGGGGAACTATGCTGAGCAGTTC. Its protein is CASSDAAWGNYAEQF. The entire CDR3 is CASSDAAWGNYAEQFF.

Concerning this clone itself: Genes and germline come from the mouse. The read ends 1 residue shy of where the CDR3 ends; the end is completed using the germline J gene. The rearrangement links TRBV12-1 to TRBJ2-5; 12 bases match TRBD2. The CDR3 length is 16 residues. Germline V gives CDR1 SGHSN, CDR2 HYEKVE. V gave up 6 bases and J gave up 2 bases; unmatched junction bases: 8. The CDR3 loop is CASSPGTGGPQDTQYF. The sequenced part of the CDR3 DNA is TGTGCCAGCAGCCCGGGGACTGGGGGGCCCCAAGACACCCAGTAC.

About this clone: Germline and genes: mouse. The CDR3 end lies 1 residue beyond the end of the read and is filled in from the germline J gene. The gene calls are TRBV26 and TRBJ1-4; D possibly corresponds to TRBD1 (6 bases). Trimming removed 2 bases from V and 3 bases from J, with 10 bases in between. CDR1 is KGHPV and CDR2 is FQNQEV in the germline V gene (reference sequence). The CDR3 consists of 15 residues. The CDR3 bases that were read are TGTGCCAGCAGTCTGCAGGGGAGGGCCAACGAAAGATTATTT. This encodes CASSLQGRANERLF. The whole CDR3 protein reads CASSLQGRANERLFF.

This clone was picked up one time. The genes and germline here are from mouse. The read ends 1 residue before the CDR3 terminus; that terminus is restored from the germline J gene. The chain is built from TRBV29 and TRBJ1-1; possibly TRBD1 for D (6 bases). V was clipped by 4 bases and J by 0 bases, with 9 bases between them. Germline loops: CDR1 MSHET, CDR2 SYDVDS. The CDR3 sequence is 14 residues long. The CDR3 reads CASSYGTTNTEVFF. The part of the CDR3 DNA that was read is TGTGCTAGCAGTTATGGGACAACAAACACAGAAGTCTTC.

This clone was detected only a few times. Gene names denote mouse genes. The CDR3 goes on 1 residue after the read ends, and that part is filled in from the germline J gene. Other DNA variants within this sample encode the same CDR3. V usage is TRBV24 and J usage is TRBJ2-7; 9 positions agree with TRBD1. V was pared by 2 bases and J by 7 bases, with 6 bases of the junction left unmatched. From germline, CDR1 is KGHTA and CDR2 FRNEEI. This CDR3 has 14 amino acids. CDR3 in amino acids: CASSLRDREGEQYF. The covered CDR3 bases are TGTGCCAGCAGTCTGCGGGACAGGGAGGGCGAACAGTAC.

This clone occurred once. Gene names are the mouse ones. CDR3 in amino acids: CASSSGTISNERLFF. The part of the CDR3 DNA that was read is TGTGCCAGCAGTTCCGGGACAATTTCCAACGAAAGATTATTT. The chain couples TRBV13-1 to TRBJ1-4, with a tentative D call TRBD1 (6 bases). Read sequence stops 1 residue before the CDR3 end, and the germline J gene provides the missing end. Trimming cost V 4 bases and J 0 bases, with 10 bases left between them. Germline-derived CDR1 and CDR2 are NSHNY and SYGAGN. This CDR3 has 15 amino acids.

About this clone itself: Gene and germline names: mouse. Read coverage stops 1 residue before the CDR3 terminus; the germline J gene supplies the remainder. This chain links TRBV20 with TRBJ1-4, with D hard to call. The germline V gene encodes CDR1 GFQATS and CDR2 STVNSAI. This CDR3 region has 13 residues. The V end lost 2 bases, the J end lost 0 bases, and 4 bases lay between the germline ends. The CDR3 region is CGARTFSNERLFF. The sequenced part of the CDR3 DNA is TGTGGTGCTAGGACCTTTTCCAACGAAAGATTATTT.

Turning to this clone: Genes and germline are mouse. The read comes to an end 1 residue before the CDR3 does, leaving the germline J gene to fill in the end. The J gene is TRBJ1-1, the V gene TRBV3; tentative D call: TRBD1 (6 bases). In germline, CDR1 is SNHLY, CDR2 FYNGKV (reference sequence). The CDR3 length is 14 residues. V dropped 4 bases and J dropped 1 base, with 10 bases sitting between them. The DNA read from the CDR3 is TGTGCCAGCAGCTCCCGGGACAAAAACACAGAAGTCTTC. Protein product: CASSSRDKNTEVF. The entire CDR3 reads CASSSRDKNTEVFF.

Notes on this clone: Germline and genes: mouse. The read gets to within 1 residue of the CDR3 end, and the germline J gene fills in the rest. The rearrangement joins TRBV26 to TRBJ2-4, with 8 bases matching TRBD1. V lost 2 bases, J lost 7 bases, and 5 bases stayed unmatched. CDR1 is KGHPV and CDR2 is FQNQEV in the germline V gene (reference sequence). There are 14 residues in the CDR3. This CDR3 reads CASSLRDRRDTLYF. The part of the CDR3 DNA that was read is TGTGCCAGCAGTCTGAGGGACAGGAGGGACACCTTGTAC.

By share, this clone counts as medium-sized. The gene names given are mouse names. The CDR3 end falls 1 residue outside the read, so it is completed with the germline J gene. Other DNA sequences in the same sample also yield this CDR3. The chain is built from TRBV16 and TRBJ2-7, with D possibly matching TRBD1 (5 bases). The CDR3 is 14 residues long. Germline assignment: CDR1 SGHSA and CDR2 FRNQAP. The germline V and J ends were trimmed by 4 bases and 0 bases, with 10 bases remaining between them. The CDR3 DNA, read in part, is TGTGCAAGCAGCTCTCAGGGCAGCTCCTATGAACAGTAC. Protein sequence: CASSSQGSSYEQY. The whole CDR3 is CASSSQGSSYEQYF. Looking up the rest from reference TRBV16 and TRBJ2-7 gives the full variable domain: NAGVIQTPRHKVTGKGQEATLWCEPISGHSAVFWYRQTIVQGLEFLTYFRNQAPIDDSGMPKERFSAQMPNQSHSTLKIQSTQPQDSAVYLCASSSQGSSYEQYFGPGTRLTVL.

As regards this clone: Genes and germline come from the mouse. This chain's CDR3 is CTCRTNSGNTLYF. The covered CDR3 bases are TGCACCTGCAGGACAAATTCTGGAAATACGCTCTAT. The J gene is TRBJ1-3, the V gene TRBV1, with D unresolved. The read stops 1 residue short of the end of the CDR3; the missing end is completed from the germline J gene. Germline V gene lookup returns CDR1 NSQYPW and CDR2 LRSPGD (reference sequence). The CDR3 has 13 amino acids. The V gene lost 6 bases and the J gene lost 0 bases, with 6 bases spanning the gap. Together with reference TRBV1 and TRBJ1-3, the CDR3 gives the full variable domain: VTLLEQNPRWRLVPRGQAVNLRCILKNSQYPWMSWYQQDLQKQLQWLFTLRSPGDKEVKSLPGADYLATRVTDTELRLQVANMSQGRTLYCTCRTNSGNTLYFGEGSRLIVV.

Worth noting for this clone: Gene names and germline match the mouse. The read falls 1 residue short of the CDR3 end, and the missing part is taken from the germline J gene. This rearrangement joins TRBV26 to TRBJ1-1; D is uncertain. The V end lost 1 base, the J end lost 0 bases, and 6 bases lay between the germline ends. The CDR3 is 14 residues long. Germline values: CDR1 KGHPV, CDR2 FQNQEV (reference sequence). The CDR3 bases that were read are TGTGCCAGCAGTCTGTACCAGACAAACACAGAAGTCTTC. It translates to CASSLYQTNTEVF. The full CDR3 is CASSLYQTNTEVFF.

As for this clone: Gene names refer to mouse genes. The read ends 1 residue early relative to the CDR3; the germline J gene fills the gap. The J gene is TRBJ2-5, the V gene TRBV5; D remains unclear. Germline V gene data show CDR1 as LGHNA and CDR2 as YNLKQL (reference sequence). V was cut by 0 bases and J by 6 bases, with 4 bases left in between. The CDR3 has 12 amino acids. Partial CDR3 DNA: TGTGCCAGCAGCCAAGACTCCGACACCCAGTAC. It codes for CASSQDSDTQY. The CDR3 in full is CASSQDSDTQYF.

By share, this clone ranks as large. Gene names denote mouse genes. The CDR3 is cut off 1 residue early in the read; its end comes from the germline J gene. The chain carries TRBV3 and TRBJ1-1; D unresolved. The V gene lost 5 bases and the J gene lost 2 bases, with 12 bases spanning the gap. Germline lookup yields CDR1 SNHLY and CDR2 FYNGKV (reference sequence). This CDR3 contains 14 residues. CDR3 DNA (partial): TGTGCCAGCAGCCTGTTTCAGGCCAACACAGAAGTCTTC. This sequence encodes CASSLFQANTEVF. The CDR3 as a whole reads CASSLFQANTEVFF.

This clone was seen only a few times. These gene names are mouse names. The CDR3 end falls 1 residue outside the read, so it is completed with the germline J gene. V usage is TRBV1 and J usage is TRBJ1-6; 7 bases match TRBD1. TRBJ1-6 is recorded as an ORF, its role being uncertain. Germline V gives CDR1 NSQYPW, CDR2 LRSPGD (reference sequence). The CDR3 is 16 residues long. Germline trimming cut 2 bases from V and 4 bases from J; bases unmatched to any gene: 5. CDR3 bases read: TGCACCTGCAGTGCACACAGGGGCGCTTATAATTCGCCCCTCTAC. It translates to CTCSAHRGAYNSPLY. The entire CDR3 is CTCSAHRGAYNSPLYF.

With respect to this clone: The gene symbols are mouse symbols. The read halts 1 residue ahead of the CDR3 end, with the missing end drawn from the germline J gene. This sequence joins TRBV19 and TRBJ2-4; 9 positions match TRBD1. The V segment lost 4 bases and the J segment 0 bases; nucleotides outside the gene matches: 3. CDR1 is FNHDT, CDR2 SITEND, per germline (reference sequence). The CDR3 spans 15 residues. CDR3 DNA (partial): TGTGCCAGCAGTGGGACAGGGTTTAGTCAAAACACCTTGTAC. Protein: CASSGTGFSQNTLY. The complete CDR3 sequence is CASSGTGFSQNTLYF.

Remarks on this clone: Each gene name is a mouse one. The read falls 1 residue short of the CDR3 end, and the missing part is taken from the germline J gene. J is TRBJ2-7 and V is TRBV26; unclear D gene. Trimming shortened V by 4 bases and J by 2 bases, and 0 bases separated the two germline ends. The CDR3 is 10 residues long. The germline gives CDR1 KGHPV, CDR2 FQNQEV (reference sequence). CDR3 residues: CASSPYEQYF. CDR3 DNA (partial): TGTGCCAGCAGTCCCTATGAACAGTAC. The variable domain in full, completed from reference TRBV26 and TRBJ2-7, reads NSKVIQTPRYLVKGQGQKAKMRCIPEKGHPVVFWYQQNKNNEFKFLINFQNQEVLQQIDMTEKRFSAECPSNSPCSLEIQSSEAGDSALYLCASSPYEQYFGPGTRLTVL.

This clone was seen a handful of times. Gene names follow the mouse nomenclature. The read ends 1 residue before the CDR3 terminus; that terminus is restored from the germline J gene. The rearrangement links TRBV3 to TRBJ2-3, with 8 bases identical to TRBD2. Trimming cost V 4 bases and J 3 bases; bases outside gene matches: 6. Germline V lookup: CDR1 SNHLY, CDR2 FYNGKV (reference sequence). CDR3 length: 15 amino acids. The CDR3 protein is CASSSSGTGAETLYF. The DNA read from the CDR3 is TGTGCCAGCAGCTCCTCCGGGACTGGCGCAGAAACGCTGTAT.

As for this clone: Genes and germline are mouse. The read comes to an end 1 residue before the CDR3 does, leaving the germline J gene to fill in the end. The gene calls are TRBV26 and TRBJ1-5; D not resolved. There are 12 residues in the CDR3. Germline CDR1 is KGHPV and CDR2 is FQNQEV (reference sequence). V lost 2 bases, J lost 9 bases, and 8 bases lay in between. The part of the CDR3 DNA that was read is TGTGCCAGCAGTCTGACGGGAGGGGCTCCGCTT. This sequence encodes CASSLTGGAPL. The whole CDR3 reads CASSLTGGAPLF.

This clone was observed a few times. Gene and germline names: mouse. CDR3 loop: CASSQDPNNNQAPLF. The CDR3 bases that were read are TGTGCCAGCAGCCAAGATCCTAATAACAACCAGGCTCCGCTT. The genes are TRBV2 and TRBJ1-5, with D uncertain. The CDR3 extends 1 residue past the end of the read, so its final part is completed from the germline J gene. Trimming left V 0 bases short and J 0 bases short, with 6 bases between. The CDR3 loop spans 15 amino acids. CDR1 is LGHNA, CDR2 YSYQKL, per germline.

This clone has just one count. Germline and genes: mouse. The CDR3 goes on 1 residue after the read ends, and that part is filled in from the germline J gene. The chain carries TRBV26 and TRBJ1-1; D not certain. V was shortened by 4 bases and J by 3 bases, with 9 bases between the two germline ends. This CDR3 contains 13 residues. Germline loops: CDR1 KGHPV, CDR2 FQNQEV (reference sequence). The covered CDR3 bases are TGTGCCAGCAGTCCCGGGATCTACACAGAAGTCTTC. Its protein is CASSPGIYTEVF. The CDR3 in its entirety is CASSPGIYTEVFF.

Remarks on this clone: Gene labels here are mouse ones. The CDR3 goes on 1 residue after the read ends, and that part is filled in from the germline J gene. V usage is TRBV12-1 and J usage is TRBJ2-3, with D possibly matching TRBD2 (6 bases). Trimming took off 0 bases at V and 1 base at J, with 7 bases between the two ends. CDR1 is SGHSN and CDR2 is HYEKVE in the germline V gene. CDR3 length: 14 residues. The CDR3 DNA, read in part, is TGTGCCAGCTCTCTCGGGGGGTGTGCAGAAACGCTGTAT. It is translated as CASSLGGCAETLY. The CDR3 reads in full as CASSLGGCAETLYF.

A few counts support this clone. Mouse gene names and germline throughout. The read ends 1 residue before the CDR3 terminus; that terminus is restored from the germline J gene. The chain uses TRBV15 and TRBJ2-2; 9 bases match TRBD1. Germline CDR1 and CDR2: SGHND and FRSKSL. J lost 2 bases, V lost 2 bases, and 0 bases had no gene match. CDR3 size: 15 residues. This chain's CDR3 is CASSLTGGNTGQLYF. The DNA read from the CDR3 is TGTGCCAGCAGTTTAACAGGGGGCAACACCGGGCAGCTCTAC.

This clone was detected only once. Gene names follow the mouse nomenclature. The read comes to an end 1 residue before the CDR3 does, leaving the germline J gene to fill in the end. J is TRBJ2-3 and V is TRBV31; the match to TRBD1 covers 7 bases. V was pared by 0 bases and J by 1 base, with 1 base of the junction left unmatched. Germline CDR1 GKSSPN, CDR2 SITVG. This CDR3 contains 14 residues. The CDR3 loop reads CAWSLDRGAETLYF. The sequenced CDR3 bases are TGTGCCTGGAGTCTAGACAGGGGTGCAGAAACGCTGTAT. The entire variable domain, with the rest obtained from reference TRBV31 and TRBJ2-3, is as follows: AQTIHQWPVAEIKAVGSPLSLGCTIKGKSSPNLYWYWQATGGTLQQLFYSITVGQVESVVQLNLSASRPKDDQFILSTEKLLLSHSGFYLCAWSLDRGAETLYFGSGTRLTVL.

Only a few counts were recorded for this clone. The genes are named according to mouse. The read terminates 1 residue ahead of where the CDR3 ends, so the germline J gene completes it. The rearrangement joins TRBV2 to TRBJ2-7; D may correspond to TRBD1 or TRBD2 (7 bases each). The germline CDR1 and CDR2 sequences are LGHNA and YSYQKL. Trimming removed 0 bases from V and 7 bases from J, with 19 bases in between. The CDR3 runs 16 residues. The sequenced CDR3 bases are TGTGCCAGCAGCCAAGATCCGGGACTGAGGGGGCGGGAACAGTAC. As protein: CASSQDPGLRGREQY. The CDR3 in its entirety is CASSQDPGLRGREQYF.